This T cell receptor beta chain was captured in a study of graft-versus-host responses after intestinal transplantation. Notes on this clone: Its cognate antigen is unknown.

The method was immunoSEQ multiplex PCR; TCRdb's version includes in-frame clones alone and lacks a portion of them. The sample shows about 100,000 clones, roughly 84% of them seen only once. Looked up from germline, CDR1 is SGHKS and CDR2 is YYEKEE (reference sequence). The CDR3 extends over 14 amino acids. Trimming removed 1 base from V and 7 bases from J, with 14 bases in between. The genes are TRBV5-5 and TRBJ1-2; D gene uncertain. Sequenced material: unstimulated CD4+ T cells sorted from spleen or lymph node cells, taken before transplant. This clonotype originated in a human donor who was the organ donor for an intestinal transplant. For the CDR3, the DNA is TGTGCCAGCAGCTTGCAGGTTGCCAAATTTGGCTACACCTTC. This codes for CASSLQVAKFGYTF.